The 21 T cell receptor beta chains listed next were all sequenced from one sample in a study of T cell repertoires in cytomegalovirus infection (dated by TCRdb to the late 2010s). Sequencing relied on an Illumina HiSeq 1500. TCRdb handled the public reads itself, with Q25 trimming in fastp and clone calling in MiXCR, and kept productive beta chains. Rows are unified per CDR3 protein, each entry keeping the most common DNA and genes. Within this sample are approximately 100,000 distinct CDR3 sequences, with roughly 40% of them counted one time only. Jointly, the top ten make up 74% of the sample. The label giving this sample's treatment or condition can be read as: in vitro stimulation with specific CMV peptide epitopes to enrich CMV-specific T cells. Their antigens remain unidentified. The source was CD8+ T cells from cultured PBMCs, collected from culture after CMV antigen stimulation. The receptors stem from a human donor in good health (CMV status not recorded). Some clones in this sample may be carry-over from other donors' samples.

The chain is built from TRBV4-1 and TRBJ2-7; D gene uncertain. This CDR3 is built from 15 residues. In germline, CDR1 is MGHRA, CDR2 YSYEKL. V lost 0 bases and J lost 0, with 9 bases in between. The CDR3 nucleotides read TGCGCCAGCAGCCAAGAGTCCAGGAGCTCCTACGAGCAGTACTTC. Its translation is CASSQESRSSYEQYF.

The rearrangement links TRBV5-1 to TRBJ1-2; D perhaps matches TRBD1 (6 bases). CDR1 is SGHRS and CDR2 is YFSETQ in the germline V gene. V shed 4 bases and J shed 4 bases, with 23 bases lying between them. The CDR3 length is 17 residues. CDR3 sequence (DNA): TGCGCCAGCAGCGAGGGGGACAAGAGGATGTCCTCCTATGGCTACACCTTC. The encoded protein is CASSEGDKRMSSYGYTF.

Ten or more counts support this clonotype. The gene calls are TRBV28 and TRBJ1-5; the match to TRBD1 covers 7 bases. In germline, CDR1 is MDHEN, CDR2 SYDVKM. This CDR3 has 14 amino acids. Trimming cost V 5 bases and J 5 bases; bases outside gene matches: 6. In nucleotides, the CDR3 is TGTGCCAGCAGTCCTAGGGACAGACATCAGCCCCAGCATTTT. It codes for CASSPRDRHQPQHF.

V and J are TRBV27 and TRBJ2-3; unclear D gene. The CDR3 has 16 residues. V was pared by 6 bases and J by 4 bases, with 20 bases between. Germline CDR1 and CDR2: MNHEY and SMNVEV (reference sequence). The CDR3 bases are TGTGCCAGCAGCGCAGTCCCCCTAGTTGGTCCAGATACGCAGTATTTT. The encoded protein is CASSAVPLVGPDTQYF.

The chain combines TRBV7-8 with TRBJ2-7; TRBD2 agrees at 9 bases. Per germline, CDR1 SGHVS and CDR2 FQNEAQ. CDR3 length: 16 amino acids. With V trimmed by 0 bases and J by 2 bases, 5 bases remained unmatched. CDR3 amino acids: CASSLAVTSGTYEQYF. Here the CDR3 DNA reads TGTGCCAGCAGCTTAGCTGTGACTAGCGGTACCTACGAGCAGTACTTC. The full variable domain, in which reference TRBV7-8 and TRBJ2-7 provide the parts outside the CDR3, is GAGVSQSPRYKVAKRGQDVALRCDPISGHVSLFWYQQALGQGPEFLTYFQNEAQLDKSGLPSDRFFAERPEGSVSTLKIQRTQQEDSAVYLCASSLAVTSGTYEQYFGPGTRLTVT.

The chain couples TRBV4-1 to TRBJ1-5; unclear D gene. This CDR3 region has 14 residues. V lost 4 bases and J lost 2, with 9 bases in between. The germline V gene has CDR1 MGHRA and CDR2 YSYEKL. CDR3 protein: CASSPELGNQPQHF. The CDR3 region has the DNA TGCGCCAGCAGCCCCGAGTTGGGCAATCAGCCCCAGCATTTT.

This clonotype was counted only a few times. The CDR3 is CASSLVGTAYEQYF. CDR3 DNA sequence: TGTGCCAGCAGTTTAGTAGGGACGGCCTACGAGCAGTACTTC. The chain joins TRBV27 to TRBJ2-7; either TRBD1 or TRBD2 may fit D (5 bases each). Trimming cost V 2 bases and J 2 bases, with 10 bases left between them. Looked up from germline, CDR1 is MNHEY and CDR2 is SMNVEV (reference sequence). This CDR3 comprises 14 residues.

The chain links TRBV6-2 or TRBV6-3 to TRBJ1-1, with 9 bases lining up with TRBD1. Trimming cost V 4 bases and J 2 bases; bases outside gene matches: 8. Per germline, CDR1 MNHEY and CDR2 SVGEGT. The CDR3 consists of 16 residues. CDR3 coding DNA: TGTGCCAGCAGTTGGAGACAGGGGGTATCTAACACTGAAGCTTTCTTT. It yields the protein CASSWRQGVSNTEAFF.

V and J are TRBV14 and TRBJ1-2; 7 bases agree with TRBD1. CDR3 length: 13 residues. Trimming took 7 bases from V and 4 from J; bases not matched to a gene: 6. CDR1 SGHDN and CDR2 FVKESK come from the germline V gene. Written as DNA, the CDR3 is TGTGCCAGCAACCCAGGGGGAGCCTATGGCTACACCTTC. It is translated as CASNPGGAYGYTF.

This clonotype has at least ten counts. The V gene is TRBV29-1, the J gene TRBJ1-1; a weak D match, TRBD1 (5 bases). CDR1 and CDR2 from the germline V gene are SQVTM and ANQGSEA. There are 13 residues in the CDR3. The germline V and J ends were trimmed by 5 bases and 1 base, with 11 bases remaining between them. This CDR3 reads CSVFRDQNTEAFF. CDR3 DNA: TGCAGCGTTTTCAGGGACCAGAACACTGAAGCTTTCTTT.

This chain joins TRBV19 and TRBJ2-3, with D possibly matching TRBD2 (5 bases). The ends were cut back, 5 bases at V and 3 bases at J, with 15 bases in the middle. The germline V gene encodes CDR1 LNHDA and CDR2 SQIVND (reference sequence). This CDR3 comprises 15 residues. The CDR3 sequence: CASSSFGVGTDTQYF. CDR3 DNA sequence: TGTGCCAGTAGTTCTTTCGGGGTCGGGACAGATACGCAGTATTTT. The whole variable domain, filled in from reference TRBV19 and TRBJ2-3, reads DGGITQSPKYLFRKEGQNVTLSCEQNLNHDAMYWYRQDPGQGLRLIYYSQIVNDFQKGDIAEGYSVSREKKESFPLTVTSAQKNPTAFYLCASSSFGVGTDTQYFGPGTRLTVL.

This clonotype was seen once. This rearrangement joins TRBV7-9 to TRBJ2-1; D is ambiguous. The CDR3 extends over 14 amino acids. V lost 4 bases and J lost 7, with 14 bases in between. The V gene's germline CDR1 is SEHNR and CDR2 FQNEAQ (reference sequence). CDR3 residues: CASSSPGESNEQFF. CDR3 bases: TGTGCCAGCAGCTCGCCTGGTGAGTCTAATGAGCAGTTCTTC.

J is TRBJ2-7 and V is TRBV7-4; 9 bases match TRBD1. Germline CDR1 SGHVT, CDR2 SQSDAQ. J was trimmed by 5 bases and V by 7 bases; bases with no gene match: 6. CDR3 length: 13 residues. The CDR3: CASTEDRGDEQYF. CDR3 DNA: TGTGCCAGCACCGAGGACAGGGGCGACGAGCAGTACTTC.

This clonotype was observed a few times. The genes are TRBV19 and TRBJ1-1; D is possibly TRBD1 (5 bases). Trimming removed 3 bases at V and 7 bases at J, with 15 bases between. Germline V lookup: CDR1 LNHDA, CDR2 SQIVND (reference sequence). The CDR3 runs 14 residues. CDR3 sequence: CASSITGAGDEAFF. CDR3 bases: TGTGCCAGTAGTATCACAGGTGCGGGTGATGAAGCTTTCTTT.

Only a few counts were recorded for this clonotype. The V and J genes are TRBV12-3 or TRBV12-4 and TRBJ2-3; the match to TRBD2 covers 10 bases. V was pared by 6 bases and J by 7 bases, with 7 bases of the junction left unmatched. The CDR3 runs to 14 residues. The CDR3 here is CASSQRGGRHTQYF. The CDR3 DNA reads as TGTGCCAGCAGCCAGCGGGGGGGCCGGCATACGCAGTATTTT.

This clonotype was observed a few times. The chain carries TRBV4-1 and TRBJ1-2; TRBD1 matches at 7 bases. In germline, CDR1 is MGHRA, CDR2 YSYEKL. The ends lost 0 bases at V and 4 bases at J; junction bases unmatched: 5. The CDR3 spans 15 residues. CDR3 sequence reads: CASSQEMGQSYGYTF. CDR3 nucleotides: TGCGCCAGCAGCCAAGAAATGGGACAGTCCTATGGCTACACCTTC.

The sample holds a few counts of this clonotype. V is TRBV6-5 and J is TRBJ2-3; no reliable D call. Trimming left V 7 bases short and J 1 base short, with 9 bases between. The CDR3 length is 13 residues. Germline V CDR1 and CDR2: MNHEY, SVGAGI. CDR3 sequence: CASTNSRTDTQYF. The CDR3, as DNA: TGTGCCAGCACCAATAGTCGCACAGATACGCAGTATTTT.

The rearrangement joins TRBV7-8 to TRBJ1-1, with unresolved D. Trimming took 3 bases from V and 7 from J, leaving 9 bases between them. CDR1 is SGHVS and CDR2 is FQNEAQ in the germline V gene. The CDR3 has 12 amino acids. As DNA, the CDR3 is TGTGCCAGCAGCTTCGATGACCTTGAAGCTTTCTTT. Its protein product is CASSFDDLEAFF.

The chain joins TRBV11-2 to TRBJ2-7, with D maybe TRBD2 (6 bases). The CDR3 loop spans 16 amino acids. Germline values: CDR1 SGHAT, CDR2 FQNNGV. Between the trimmed V and J ends, which lost 3 bases and 3 bases, there was a span of 18 bases. The CDR3 sequence: CASSFGGIGVGYEQYF. CDR3 nucleotides: TGTGCCAGCAGCTTTGGGGGGATTGGTGTGGGCTACGAGCAGTACTTC.

The V call is TRBV30, the J call TRBJ2-1; D gene ambiguous. Looked up from germline, CDR1 is GTSNPN and CDR2 is SVGIG (reference sequence). Trimming removed 1 base from V and 7 bases from J, with 17 bases in between. This CDR3 contains 15 residues. The CDR3 sequence: CAWSGYSRPGNEQFF. For the CDR3, the DNA is TGTGCCTGGAGTGGGTATAGCCGTCCTGGAAATGAGCAGTTCTTC. The full variable domain, its missing parts supplied by reference TRBV30 and TRBJ2-1, is SQTIHQWPATLVQPVGSPLSLECTVEGTSNPNLYWYRQAAGRGLQLLFYSVGIGQISSEVPQNLSASRPQDRQFILSSKKLLLSDSGFYLCAWSGYSRPGNEQFFGPGTRLTVL.

The J gene is TRBJ2-2, the V gene TRBV29-1; 7 nucleotides align to TRBD2. CDR1 and CDR2 (germline): SQVTM, ANQGSEA. The CDR3 covers 12 residues. The ends lost 5 bases at V and 5 bases at J; junction bases unmatched: 2. The CDR3, as DNA: TGCAGCGTTTGGGGAGGGACCGGGGAGCTGTTTTTT. Its protein is CSVWGGTGELFF.